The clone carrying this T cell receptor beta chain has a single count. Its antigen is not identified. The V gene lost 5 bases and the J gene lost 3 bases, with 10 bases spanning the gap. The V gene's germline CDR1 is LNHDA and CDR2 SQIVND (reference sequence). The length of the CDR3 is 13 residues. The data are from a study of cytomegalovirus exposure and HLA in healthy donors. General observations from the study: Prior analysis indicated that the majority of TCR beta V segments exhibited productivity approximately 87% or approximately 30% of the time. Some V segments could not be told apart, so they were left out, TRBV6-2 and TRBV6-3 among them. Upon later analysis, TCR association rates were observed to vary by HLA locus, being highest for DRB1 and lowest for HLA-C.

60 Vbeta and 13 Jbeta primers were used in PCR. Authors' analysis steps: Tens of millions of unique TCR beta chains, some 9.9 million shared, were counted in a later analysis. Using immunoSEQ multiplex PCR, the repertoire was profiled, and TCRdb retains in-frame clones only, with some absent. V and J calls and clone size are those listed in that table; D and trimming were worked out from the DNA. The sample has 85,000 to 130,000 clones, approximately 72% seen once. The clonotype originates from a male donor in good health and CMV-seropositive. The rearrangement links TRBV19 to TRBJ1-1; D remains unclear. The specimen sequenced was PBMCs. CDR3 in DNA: TGTGCCAGTAGTCCAAATTTGTACACTGAAGCTTTCTTT. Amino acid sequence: CASSPNLYTEAFF.